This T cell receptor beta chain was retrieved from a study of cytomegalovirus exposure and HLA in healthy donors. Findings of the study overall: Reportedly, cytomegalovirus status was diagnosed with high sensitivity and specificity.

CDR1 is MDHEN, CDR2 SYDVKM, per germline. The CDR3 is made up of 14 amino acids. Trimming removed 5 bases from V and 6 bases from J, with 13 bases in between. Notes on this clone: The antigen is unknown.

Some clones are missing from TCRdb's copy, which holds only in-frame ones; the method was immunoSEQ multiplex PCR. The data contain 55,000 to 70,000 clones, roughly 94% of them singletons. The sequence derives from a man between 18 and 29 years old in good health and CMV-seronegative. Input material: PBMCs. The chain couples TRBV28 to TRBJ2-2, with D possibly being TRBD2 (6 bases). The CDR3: CASSAKLAPGELFF. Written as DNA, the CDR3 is TGTGCCAGCAGTGCGAAACTAGCCCCCGGGGAGCTGTTTTTT.